This T cell receptor beta chain was documented in a study of blood T cell repertoires in COVID-19. Germline V lookup: CDR1 GTSNPN, CDR2 SVGIG (reference sequence). The CDR3 loop spans 10 amino acids. V lost 8 bases to trimming and J lost 3 bases, with 7 bases between them. Some clones are missing from TCRdb's copy, which holds only in-frame ones; the method was immunoSEQ multiplex PCR. The sample holds 80,000 or so clones, around 85% seen once. The chain combines TRBV30 with TRBJ1-1; D remains unclear. Sequencing was carried out using peripheral blood. This clonotype originated in a man over 45 with COVID-19, enrolled during active disease. For the CDR3, the DNA is TGTGCCCTAGGTCACACTGAAGCTTTCTTT. It codes for CALGHTEAFF. Based on the CDR3 plus reference TRBV30 and TRBJ1-1, the full variable domain is SQTIHQWPATLVQPVGSPLSLECTVEGTSNPNLYWYRQAAGRGLQLLFYSVGIGQISSEVPQNLSASRPQDRQFILSSKKLLLSDSGFYLCALGHTEAFFGQGTRLTVV.